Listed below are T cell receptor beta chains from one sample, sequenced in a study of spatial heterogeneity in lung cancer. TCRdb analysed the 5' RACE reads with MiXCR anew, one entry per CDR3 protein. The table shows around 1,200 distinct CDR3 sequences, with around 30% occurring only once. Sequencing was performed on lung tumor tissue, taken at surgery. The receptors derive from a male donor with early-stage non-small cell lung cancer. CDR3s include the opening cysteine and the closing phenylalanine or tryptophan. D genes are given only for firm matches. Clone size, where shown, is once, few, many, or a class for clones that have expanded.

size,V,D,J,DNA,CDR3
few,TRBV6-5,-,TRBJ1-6,TGTGCCAGCAGCCCCACAGGGCCCCGTTCACCCCTCCACTTT,CASSPTGPRSPLHF
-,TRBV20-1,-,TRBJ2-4,TGCAGTGCTAGCGAGGGTCTAGCCAAAAACATTCAGTACTTC,CSASEGLAKNIQYF
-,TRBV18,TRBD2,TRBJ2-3,TGTGCCAGCTCACCAGGAAGCGGGGATAGCACAGATACGCAGTATTTT,CASSPGSGDSTDTQYF
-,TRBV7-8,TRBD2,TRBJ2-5,TGTGCCAGCAGCTTAGCGCAGGGACTAGCGGGCCCTGCCTATAGGGAGACCCAGTACTTC,CASSLAQGLAGPAYRETQYF
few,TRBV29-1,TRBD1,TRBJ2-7,TGCAGCGTTGTCCCGCTTGGACAGGGGGACGAGCAGTACTTC,CSVVPLGQGDEQYF
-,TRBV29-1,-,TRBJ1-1,TGCAGCGTTGAGGCGGACGGAAACACTGAAGCTTTCTTT,CSVEADGNTEAFF
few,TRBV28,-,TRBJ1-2,TGTGCCAGCAGTCATCCAGGGACCTATGGCTACACCTTC,CASSHPGTYGYTF
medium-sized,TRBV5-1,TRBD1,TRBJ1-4,TGCGCCAGCAGTTTTTCGACAGGGGGGAATGAAAAACTGTTTTTT,CASSFSTGGNEKLFF
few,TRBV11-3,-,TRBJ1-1,TGTGCCAGCAGCTTAGCTCCGGGGACTGAAGCTTTCTTT,CASSLAPGTEAFF
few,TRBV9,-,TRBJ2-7,TGTGCCAGCAGCGTAGATCCTAGTCCCGGGTACGAGCAGTACTTC,CASSVDPSPGYEQYF
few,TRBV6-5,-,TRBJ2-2,TGTGCCAGCAGTTATGAGACAGGCGGGGAGCTGTTTTTT,CASSYETGGELFF
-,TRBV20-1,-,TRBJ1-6,TGCAGTGCTAGAGTCCCCGGACAGACTTCTTCACCCCTCCACTTT,CSARVPGQTSSPLHF
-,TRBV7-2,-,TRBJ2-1,TGTGCCAGCAGCTTCTCCGGAGGCAATGAGCAGTTCTTC,CASSFSGGNEQFF
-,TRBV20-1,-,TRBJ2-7,TGCAGTGCTAGCGGGGGACACGAGCAGTACTTC,CSASGGHEQYF
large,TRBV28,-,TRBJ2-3,TGTGCCAGCAGTTCCCAGATCACAGATACGCAGTATTTT,CASSSQITDTQYF
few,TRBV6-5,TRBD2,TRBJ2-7,TGTGCCAGCACCCATACGACCCGGGGAGGGATCTACGAGCAGTACTTC,CASTHTTRGGIYEQYF
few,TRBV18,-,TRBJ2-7,TGTGCCAGCTCCCACAAGGCGGGGACCTACGAGCAGTACTTC,CASSHKAGTYEQYF
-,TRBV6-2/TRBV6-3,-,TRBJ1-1,TGTGCCAGCAGTTACTTGGGTAAGAACACTGAAGCTTTCTTT,CASSYLGKNTEAFF
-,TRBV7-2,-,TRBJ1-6,TGTGCCAGCAGCTTAGGGGGGGCTCAATCACCCCTCCACTTT,CASSLGGAQSPLHF
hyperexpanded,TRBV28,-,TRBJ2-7,TGTGCCAGCAGTAAGACAGTCTACGAGCAGTACTTC,CASSKTVYEQYF
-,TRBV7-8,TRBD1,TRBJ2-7,TGTGCCAGCAGCTTCCAGTTGACAGGGGTCGACGAGCAGTACTTC,CASSFQLTGVDEQYF
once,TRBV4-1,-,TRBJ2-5,TGCGCCAGCAGCCAAGACGGAGGGGCGGAGACCCAGTACTTC,CASSQDGGAETQYF
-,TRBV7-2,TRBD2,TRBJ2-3,TGTGCCAGCAGCTGGCTAGCGGGTCTCGAGTCGGATACGCAGTATTTT,CASSWLAGLESDTQYF
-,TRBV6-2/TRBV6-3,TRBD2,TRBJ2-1,TGTGCCAGCAGTTACAGGACTAGCGGACTCAATGAGCAGTTCTTC,CASSYRTSGLNEQFF
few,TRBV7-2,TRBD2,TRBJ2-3,TGTGCCAGCAGTCCATGGAGCGGGGGTAGAGATACGCAGTATTTT,CASSPWSGGRDTQYF
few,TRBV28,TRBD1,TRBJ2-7,TGTGCCAGCAGTGGGACAGTGAGTCGCTACGAGCAGTACTTC,CASSGTVSRYEQYF
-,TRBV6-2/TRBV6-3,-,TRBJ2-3,TGTGCCAGCGGGCAACGCACAGATACGCAGTATTTT,CASGQRTDTQYF
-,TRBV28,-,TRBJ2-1,TGTGCCAGCAGTCCACTGTGGGGTGGGTCCTACAATGAGCAGTTCTTC,CASSPLWGGSYNEQFF
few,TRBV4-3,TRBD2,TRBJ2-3,TGCGCCAGCAGCCAAGAGGGACTAGCGTTCACAGATACGCAGTATTTT,CASSQEGLAFTDTQYF
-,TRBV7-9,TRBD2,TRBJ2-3,TGTGCCAGCAGCCCGCGAGGACTAGCGGGGTCTCTTCGGACGCAGTATTTT,CASSPRGLAGSLRTQYF
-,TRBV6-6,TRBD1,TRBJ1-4,TGTGCCAGCAGTCCGTTCCCGGGACAGGGGATTGAAAAACTGTTTTTT,CASSPFPGQGIEKLFF